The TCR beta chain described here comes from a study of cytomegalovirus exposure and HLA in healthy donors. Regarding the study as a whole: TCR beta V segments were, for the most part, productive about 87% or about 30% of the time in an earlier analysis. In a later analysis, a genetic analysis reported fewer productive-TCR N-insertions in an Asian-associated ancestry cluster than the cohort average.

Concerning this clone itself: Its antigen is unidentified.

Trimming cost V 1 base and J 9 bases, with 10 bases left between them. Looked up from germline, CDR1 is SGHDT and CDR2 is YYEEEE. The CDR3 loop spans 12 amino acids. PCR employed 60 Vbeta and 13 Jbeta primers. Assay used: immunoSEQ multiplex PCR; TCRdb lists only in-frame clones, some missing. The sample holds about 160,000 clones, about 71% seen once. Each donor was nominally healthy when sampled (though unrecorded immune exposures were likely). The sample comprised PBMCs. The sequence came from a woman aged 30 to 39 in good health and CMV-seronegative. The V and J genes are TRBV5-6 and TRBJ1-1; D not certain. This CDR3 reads CASSLTHEQAFF. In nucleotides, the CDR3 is TGTGCCAGCAGCTTGACTCATGAGCAAGCTTTCTTT.